These 17 T cell receptor beta chains were sequenced from one sample in a study of breast tumors, draining lymph nodes, adjacent tissues. TCRdb analysed the multiplex PCR reads with MiXCR anew, one entry per CDR3 protein. The table lists roughly 130,000 distinct CDR3 sequences, about 20% of them singletons, with 3.5% to 4.5% in the top ten. Breast cancer patients provided tissue from their axillary draining lymph nodes. The specimen was axillary lymph node tissue. The source is a female donor with breast cancer. Some clones in this sample may be carry-over from other donors' samples.

This clonotype was counted between two and nine times. V gene TRBV18 combines with J gene TRBJ2-3; D is unclear. Trimming cost V 4 bases and J 2 bases, with 10 bases left between them. There are 14 residues in the CDR3. Per germline, CDR1 KGHSH and CDR2 LQKENI. CDR3 nucleotide sequence: TGTGCCAGCTCACAGGACCGAGACACAGATACGCAGTATTTT. Amino acids: CASSQDRDTDTQYF.

In its sample, this clonotype was seen a few times. This may be a read error, as it is one base from a much larger clone. The gene calls are TRBV3-1 and TRBJ1-6; D remains unclear. The CDR3 is 13 residues long. Germline loops: CDR1 LGHDT, CDR2 YNNKEL (reference sequence). CDR3 sequence reads: CASSHIENSPLYF. The CDR3 bases are TGTGCCAGCAGCCACATAGAGAATTCACCCCTCTACTTT.

As for this clonotype: A much larger clone sits a single nucleotide away, making a read error possible. The gene calls are TRBV30 and TRBJ1-2; tentative D call: TRBD1 (5 bases). V gave up 2 bases and J gave up 1 base, with 14 bases separating them. The V gene's germline CDR1 is GTSNPN and CDR2 SVGIG (reference sequence). This CDR3 has 15 amino acids. CDR3 sequence: CAWSTETANNYGYTF. The CDR3 nucleotides read TGTGCCTGGAGTACCGAGACAGCCAATAACTATGGCTACACCTTC.

Points on this clonotype: A much more abundant neighbour one base away suggests this may be a read error. This chain joins TRBV5-1 and TRBJ2-1; D gene uncertain. Germline assignment: CDR1 SGHRS and CDR2 YFSETQ. This CDR3 region has 16 residues. The CDR3 DNA reads TGCGTCAGCAGCTTGTTCTCGAGAAGCTCCTACAATGAGCAGTTCTTC. Translated: CVSSLFSRSSYNEQFF.

For this clonotype: A much larger clone differs by one base, so this may be a read error. V usage is TRBV4-1 and J usage is TRBJ2-5; D perhaps matches TRBD1 (6 bases). V lost 1 base to trimming and J lost 5 bases, with 14 bases between them. From germline, CDR1 is MGHRA and CDR2 YSYEKL. This CDR3 has 15 amino acids. The CDR3 DNA reads TGCGCCAGCAGCCAAGGTCCAGGGGCTGGGGAGACCCAGTACTTC. Amino acid sequence: CASSQGPGAGETQYF.

This clonotype was seen ten or more times. This sequence joins TRBV2 and TRBJ1-4; D is perhaps TRBD1 (5 bases). V lost 3 bases and J lost 4, with 9 bases in between. The CDR3 has 14 residues. Germline values: CDR1 SNHLY, CDR2 FYNNEI. In DNA form, the CDR3 reads TGTGCCAGCAGTGATGGGACGGATAATGAAAAACTGTTTTTT. The encoded protein is CASSDGTDNEKLFF.

This chain uses TRBV28 with TRBJ1-5; the D is unclear. Trimming shortened V by 6 bases and J by 5 bases, and 11 bases separated the two germline ends. The CDR3 extends over 13 amino acids. Germline V lookup: CDR1 MDHEN, CDR2 SYDVKM. CDR3 DNA: TGTGCCAGCAGCCCTATGTCAGATCAGCCCCAGCATTTT. Translated, it gives CASSPMSDQPQHF. The full variable domain, completed using reference TRBV28 and TRBJ1-5, is DVKVTQSSRYLVKRTGEKVFLECVQDMDHENMFWYRQDPGLGLRLIYFSYDVKMKEKGDIPEGYSVSREKKERFSLILESASTNQTSMYLCASSPMSDQPQHFGDGTRLSIL.

This clonotype was detected only a few times. It may be a read error: a sequence one base away is much more abundant. For the CDR3, the DNA is TGCAATGCTTCCACGGAGGGGTACGGCTACGAGCAGTACTTC. Protein product: CNASTEGYGYEQYF. V usage is TRBV20-1 and J usage is TRBJ2-7; weak D call: TRBD2 (6 bases). The CDR3 has 14 amino acids. Germline-derived CDR1 and CDR2 are DFQATT and SNEGSKA (reference sequence).

In its sample, this clonotype was seen many times. V is TRBV20-1 and J is TRBJ2-3, with TRBD2 identical over 9 bases. From germline, CDR1 is DFQATT and CDR2 SNEGSKA (reference sequence). The CDR3 has 15 residues. After removal of 5 bases from V and 3 bases from J, the junction contained 9 bases not matched to a gene. The CDR3 coding sequence is TGCAGTGCTCCTACTAGCGGGCCTTGGACAGATACGCAGTATTTT. It specifies CSAPTSGPWTDTQYF.

This clonotype has a count of ten or more. This chain uses TRBV7-8 with TRBJ2-3; D not resolved. CDR1 SGHVS and CDR2 FQNEAQ come from the germline V gene. This CDR3 has 16 amino acids. With 5 bases removed from V and 3 bases from J, the gap between germline ends came to 18 bases. DNA for the CDR3: TGTGCCAGCAGCCCCCTCTGGTTACCCGTTACAGATACGCAGTATTTT. Protein product: CASSPLWLPVTDTQYF.

This clonotype was counted ten times or more. The genes are TRBV5-1 and TRBJ1-2; possibly TRBD1 for D (6 bases). The CDR3 runs 15 residues. Trimming cost V 2 bases and J 6 bases, with 17 bases left between them. Germline CDR1 SGHRS, CDR2 YFSETQ. The CDR3 DNA sequence: TGCGCCAGCAGCTTTGGGGGGGGCGCAGTTGATGGCTACACCTTC. It specifies CASSFGGGAVDGYTF.

This chain uses TRBV20-1 with TRBJ2-4, with D possibly being TRBD1 (6 bases). V shed 0 bases and J shed 6 bases, with 21 bases lying between them. The germline V gene has CDR1 DFQATT and CDR2 SNEGSKA (reference sequence). This CDR3 spans 17 amino acids. CDR3 residues: CSARDPFQGPRGNIQYF. DNA for the CDR3: TGCAGTGCTAGAGATCCCTTTCAGGGGCCGAGGGGAAACATTCAGTACTTC.

This clonotype has a count of ten or more. The chain's CDR3 is CASSQNRGETQYF. The CDR3 nucleotides read TGTGCCAGCAGCCAGAACCGGGGAGAGACCCAGTACTTC. This chain joins TRBV14 and TRBJ2-5, with D possibly matching TRBD2 (5 bases). Germline V gene data show CDR1 as SGHDN and CDR2 as FVKESK. V was trimmed by 3 bases and J by 4 bases, leaving 9 bases between them. CDR3 length equals 13 residues.

This clonotype came up many times. The chain links TRBV20-1 to TRBJ2-1, with D possibly being TRBD1 (5 bases). The germline V and J ends were trimmed by 6 bases and 8 bases, with 20 bases remaining between them. This CDR3 comprises 14 residues. CDR1 and CDR2 (germline): DFQATT, SNEGSKA (reference sequence). For the CDR3, the DNA is TGCAGTGCAGTTGGGGCTCTTGGATTCGATGAGCAGTTCTTC. This gives the protein CSAVGALGFDEQFF.

This clonotype was picked up a small number of times. The rearrangement uses TRBV5-4 and TRBJ2-3; 12 bases agree with TRBD2. This CDR3 region has 16 residues. The J segment lost 3 bases and the V segment lost 4 bases, leaving 6 bases of the junction unmatched. CDR1 is SGHNT, CDR2 YYREEE, per germline (reference sequence). The CDR3 sequence: CASSRRLAGVTDTQYF. The CDR3 DNA is TGTGCCAGCAGCAGAAGACTAGCGGGGGTAACAGATACGCAGTATTTT.

Many counts were recorded for this clonotype. The rearrangement links TRBV10-3 to TRBJ1-2, with 10 bases aligning to TRBD1. Unmatched junction bases numbered 5, after V lost 3 bases and J lost 4 bases. The CDR3 loop spans 15 amino acids. Germline loops: CDR1 ENHRY, CDR2 SYGVKD. CDR3 amino acids: CAISEDRGLGYGYTF. The CDR3 coding sequence is TGTGCCATCAGTGAAGACAGGGGGCTTGGCTATGGCTACACCTTC.

This clonotype was observed at least ten times. The V gene is TRBV6-5, the J gene TRBJ2-7, with 10 bases lining up with TRBD1. This CDR3 spans 16 amino acids. Germline CDR1 is MNHEY and CDR2 is SVGAGI. With 2 bases clipped from V and 5 bases from J, the junction kept 9 bases outside the gene matches. CDR3 coding DNA: TGTGCCAGCAGTTACGCCACCGGGACAGGGGATGACGAGCAGTACTTC. Amino acids: CASSYATGTGDDEQYF.